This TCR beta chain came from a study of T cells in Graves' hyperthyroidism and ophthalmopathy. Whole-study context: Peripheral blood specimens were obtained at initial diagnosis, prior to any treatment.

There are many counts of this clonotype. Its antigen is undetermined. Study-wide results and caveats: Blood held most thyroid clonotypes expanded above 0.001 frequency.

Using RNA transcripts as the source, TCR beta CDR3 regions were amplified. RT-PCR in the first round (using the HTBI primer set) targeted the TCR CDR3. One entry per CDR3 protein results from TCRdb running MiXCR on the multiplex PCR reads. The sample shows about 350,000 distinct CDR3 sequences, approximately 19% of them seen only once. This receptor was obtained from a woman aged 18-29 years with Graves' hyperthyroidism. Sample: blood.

The CDR3 region has the DNA TGTGCCACCAGCAGTGCTCTTGGACAGGGAAGGTCCTATGGCTACACCTTC. Encoded protein: CATSSALGQGRSYGYTF. This chain uses TRBV15 with TRBJ1-2, with 8 bases identical to TRBD1. This CDR3 has 17 amino acids. Germline V CDR1 and CDR2: LNHNV, YYDKDF (reference sequence). With 3 bases clipped from V and 4 bases from J, the junction kept 13 bases outside the gene matches.